Below, 28 T cell receptor beta chains from the same sample are listed, as sequenced in a study of blood T cell repertoires in COVID-19. Only in-frame clones appear in the TCRdb table, and some are missing; sequencing was by immunoSEQ multiplex PCR. The sample lists about 220,000 clones, 82% occurring once. The sequencing input was PBMCs or T cells enriched from blood (not recorded which). The receptor set was obtained from a woman in her sixties who had recovered from COVID-19.

This clone was seen only a few times. The chain recombines TRBV11-2 with TRBJ2-7; 7 bases agree with TRBD1. The CDR3 covers 16 residues. The V gene's germline CDR1 is SGHAT and CDR2 FQNNGV. The J segment lost 4 bases and the V segment lost 6 bases, leaving 15 bases of the junction unmatched. The CDR3 is CASRLGGPGQSYEQYF. CDR3 DNA: TGTGCCAGCAGGTTGGGCGGACCGGGACAGTCATACGAGCAGTACTTC.

This clone was picked up one time. V and J are TRBV6-4 and TRBJ1-1; D unresolved. The V and J ends lost 3 bases and 7 bases respectively, with 12 bases between them. The CDR3 is 13 amino acids. CDR1 and CDR2 from the germline V gene are MRHNA and SNTAGT. The CDR3 region has the DNA TGTGCCAGCAGTGATTCCCAGGCCAATGAAGCTTTCTTT. It codes for CASSDSQANEAFF.

This sequence joins TRBV13 and TRBJ1-2; TRBD1 agrees at 7 bases. V was clipped by 4 bases and J by 5 bases; unmatched bases: 4. The CDR3 is made up of 13 amino acids. From germline, CDR1 is PRHDT and CDR2 FYEKMQ (reference sequence). The CDR3 sequence: CASSSRTGYGYTF. In DNA form, the CDR3 reads TGTGCCAGCAGCTCTCGGACAGGTTATGGCTACACCTTC.

The gene calls are TRBV5-1 and TRBJ2-5, with D possibly TRBD1 on 7 matching bases. V was trimmed by 3 bases and J by 2 bases, leaving 11 bases between them. Germline CDR1 and CDR2: SGHRS and YFSETQ. The CDR3 has 14 amino acids. CDR3 DNA sequence: TGCGCCAGCAGCTCCGCGGGACAGCAAGAGACCCAGTACTTC. Protein product: CASSSAGQQETQYF.

The chain uses TRBV5-1 and TRBJ1-1; the D is unclear. This CDR3 spans 15 amino acids. Germline V gene data show CDR1 as SGHRS and CDR2 as YFSETQ. V was pared by 0 bases and J by 3 bases, with 12 bases between. CDR3 amino acids: CASSLVGEADTEAFF. The CDR3 coding sequence is TGCGCCAGCAGCTTGGTCGGGGAGGCGGACACTGAAGCTTTCTTT.

This clone showed up just a few times. The V gene is TRBV11-2, the J gene TRBJ1-6; possibly TRBD1 for D (5 bases). Looked up from germline, CDR1 is SGHAT and CDR2 is FQNNGV. V shed 6 bases and J shed 0 bases, with 9 bases lying between them. The CDR3 totals 15 residues. The CDR3 DNA reads TGTGCCAGCAGGACGGGGGGCTCCTATAATTCACCCCTCCACTTT. This codes for CASRTGGSYNSPLHF.

Only one count was recorded for this clone. This chain joins TRBV3-1 (or the pseudogene TRBV3-2) and TRBJ2-7; 8 bases map to TRBD2. Trimming cost V 0 bases and J 2 bases; bases outside gene matches: 6. This CDR3 is 16 amino acids long. Germline assignment: CDR1 LGHDT and CDR2 YNNKEL (reference sequence). The CDR3 protein is CASSQDLLSGTYEQYF. The DNA for the CDR3 is TGTGCCAGCAGCCAAGATCTGCTTAGCGGGACCTACGAGCAGTACTTC.

The chain couples TRBV28 to TRBJ2-1; 11 nucleotides agree with TRBD2. Germline lookup yields CDR1 MDHEN and CDR2 SYDVKM. With V trimmed by 4 bases and J by 8 bases, 10 bases remained unmatched. There are 16 residues in the CDR3. Written as DNA, the CDR3 is TGTGCCAGCAGTTCCTCACTAGCGGGAGAACGGTATGAGCAGTTCTTC. It codes for CASSSSLAGERYEQFF.

There are a few counts of this clone. The gene calls are TRBV7-2 and TRBJ1-1; unclear D gene. The CDR3 sequence is 14 residues long. The germline V gene has CDR1 SGHTA and CDR2 FQGNSA. Trimming cost V 5 bases and J 4 bases, with 14 bases left between them. The CDR3 coding sequence is TGTGCCAGCAGCCTACAGCCCAGTCTCACTGAAGCTTTCTTT. Residues: CASSLQPSLTEAFF.

The chain is built from TRBV24-1 and TRBJ2-5, with TRBD2 matching 10 bases. After removal of 6 bases from V and 3 bases from J, the junction contained 0 bases not matched to a gene. Germline-derived CDR1 and CDR2 are KGHDR and SFDVKD. CDR3 length: 13 residues. The CDR3 region is CATSSGGEETQYF. The CDR3 DNA follows: TGTGCCACCAGTAGCGGGGGGGAAGAGACCCAGTACTTC.

This clone rates as medium-sized. The genes are TRBV5-1 and TRBJ2-5; no reliable D call. With 0 bases removed from V and 3 bases from J, the gap between germline ends came to 6 bases. Germline CDR1 reads SGHRS; CDR2 reads YFSETQ. CDR3 size: 13 residues. The CDR3 region is CASSLDSKETQYF. The DNA for the CDR3 is TGCGCCAGCAGCTTGGACAGCAAAGAGACCCAGTACTTC.

V and J are TRBV24-1 and TRBJ2-1; TRBD2 agrees at 12 bases. Unmatched junction bases numbered 3, after V lost 4 bases and J lost 3 bases. This CDR3 is built from 16 residues. From germline, CDR1 is KGHDR and CDR2 SFDVKD. CDR3 DNA sequence: TGTGCCACCAGTGACCCGACTAGCGGGGGCTACAATGAGCAGTTCTTC. Protein sequence: CATSDPTSGGYNEQFF.

The V gene is TRBV7-2, the J gene TRBJ2-7, with 11 bases lining up with TRBD2. The CDR3 loop spans 16 amino acids. In germline, CDR1 is SGHTA, CDR2 FQGNSA. Losses at the gene ends were 0 bases for V and 0 bases for J; bases not matched to a gene: 1. CDR3 amino acids: CASSLALAGGSYEQYF. DNA of the CDR3: TGTGCCAGCAGCTTAGCCCTAGCGGGGGGCTCCTACGAGCAGTACTTC.

The chain joins TRBV19 to TRBJ2-6; tentative D call: TRBD2 (5 bases). Germline V gene sequence: CDR1 LNHDA, CDR2 SQIVND (reference sequence). Between the trimmed V and J ends, which lost 3 bases and 0 bases, there was a span of 9 bases. This CDR3 spans 16 amino acids. CDR3 sequence: CASSIPGDSGANVLTF. CDR3 DNA: TGTGCCAGTAGTATCCCCGGGGACTCTGGGGCCAACGTCCTGACTTTC.

In its sample, this clone was seen once. This rearrangement joins TRBV11-2 to TRBJ2-7; 9 bases are a match to TRBD2. V shed 6 bases, J shed 0 bases, and the junction held 3 bases outside the gene matches. Germline values: CDR1 SGHAT, CDR2 FQNNGV. The CDR3 sequence is 14 residues long. CDR3: CASRTSGLSYEQYF. The CDR3, as DNA: TGTGCCAGCAGGACTAGCGGCCTCTCCTACGAGCAGTACTTC.

The chain couples TRBV7-2 to TRBJ1-5; D gene ambiguous. Germline CDR1 is SGHTA and CDR2 is FQGNSA. The V gene lost 5 bases and the J gene lost 0 bases, with 5 bases spanning the gap. This CDR3 has 13 residues. The CDR3 DNA sequence: TGTGCCAGCAGCGTAAATAGCAATCAGCCCCAGCATTTT. This translates into CASSVNSNQPQHF.

The genes are TRBV7-2 and TRBJ1-2, with TRBD1 matching over 7 bases. Germline loops: CDR1 SGHTA, CDR2 FQGNSA. This CDR3 is 14 amino acids long. Trimming took 3 bases from V and 7 from J; bases not matched to a gene: 8. CDR3 nucleotides: TGTGCCAGCAGCTTCCGGGACAGTAAGCTTGGCTACACCTTC. Translating gives CASSFRDSKLGYTF.

V gene TRBV6-6 combines with J gene TRBJ1-1; a possible D gene is TRBD1 (5 bases). Germline values: CDR1 MNHNY, CDR2 SVGAGI (reference sequence). The CDR3 is 14 amino acids. V lost 2 bases, J lost 1 base, and 8 bases lay in between. The CDR3 spells CASSYRGENTEAFF. The CDR3, as DNA: TGTGCCAGCAGTTACAGGGGTGAGAACACTGAAGCTTTCTTT.

The rearrangement links TRBV7-2 to TRBJ1-3; perhaps TRBD1 as D (6 bases). The CDR3 loop spans 13 amino acids. Germline-derived CDR1 and CDR2 are SGHTA and FQGNSA. V shed 3 bases and J shed 5 bases, with 8 bases lying between them. The CDR3: CASSLDRRNTIYF. For the CDR3, the DNA is TGTGCCAGCAGCTTGGACAGACGAAACACCATATATTTT.

CDR3 loop: CASSLSGYPRGYEQYF. DNA for the CDR3: TGTGCCAGCAGTTTATCAGGGTATCCAAGGGGCTACGAGCAGTACTTC. The rearrangement joins TRBV27 to TRBJ2-7; D might be TRBD1 (5 bases). Looked up from germline, CDR1 is MNHEY and CDR2 is SMNVEV (reference sequence). This CDR3 is 16 amino acids long. Trimming shortened V by 0 bases and J by 3 bases, and 15 bases separated the two germline ends.

This sequence joins TRBV7-7 and TRBJ2-1; 8 bases map to TRBD2. This CDR3 has 17 amino acids. V gave up 1 base and J gave up 4 bases; unmatched junction bases: 9. From germline, CDR1 is SSHAT and CDR2 FNYEAQ (reference sequence). The CDR3 protein is CASSLVYGGRRYNEQFF. For the CDR3, the DNA is TGTGCCAGCAGCTTAGTTTATGGCGGGAGGAGGTACAATGAGCAGTTCTTC.

The chain recombines TRBV10-2 with TRBJ1-2; 7 bases line up with TRBD1. With 4 bases clipped from V and 4 bases from J, the junction kept 6 bases outside the gene matches. Germline-derived CDR1 and CDR2 are WSHSY and SAAADI. This CDR3 has 14 amino acids. In nucleotides, the CDR3 is TGCGCCAGCAGTGCAACAGGGGTGACCTATGGCTACACCTTC. Translating it yields CASSATGVTYGYTF.

The chain is built from TRBV3-1 (or the pseudogene TRBV3-2) and TRBJ2-1, with TRBD2 identical over 10 bases. The germline V gene has CDR1 LGHDT and CDR2 YNNKEL (reference sequence). The CDR3 spans 15 residues. With V trimmed by 4 bases and J by 10 bases, 10 bases remained unmatched. The CDR3 here is CASSLAGGHKGEQFF. In DNA form, the CDR3 reads TGTGCCAGCAGCCTAGCGGGAGGTCATAAAGGGGAGCAGTTCTTC.

The gene calls are TRBV3-1 (or the pseudogene TRBV3-2) and TRBJ1-4; D is ambiguous. CDR1 is LGHDT and CDR2 is YNNKEL in the germline V gene (reference sequence). Deletions cut 0 bases from V and 8 bases from J, with 16 bases between. The CDR3 runs 16 residues. The CDR3 sequence: CASSQDGPGPGEKLFF. The CDR3 nucleotides read TGTGCCAGCAGCCAAGATGGGCCGGGCCCGGGAGAAAAACTGTTTTTT.

The chain has TRBV10-1 and TRBJ1-1; D remains unclear. The germline gives CDR1 WNHNN, CDR2 SYGVQD (reference sequence). V was pared by 3 bases and J by 2 bases, with 10 bases between. CDR3 length: 14 residues. CDR3 region: CASSEDSLNTEAFF. In DNA form, the CDR3 reads TGCGCCAGCAGTGAAGACTCCCTCAACACTGAAGCTTTCTTT.

The V call is TRBV30, the J call TRBJ1-5; D gene uncertain. The CDR3 totals 11 residues. Germline CDR1 is GTSNPN and CDR2 is SVGIG (reference sequence). V lost 4 bases to trimming and J lost 6 bases, with 7 bases between them. CDR3: CAWIRGQPQHF. The CDR3 bases are TGTGCCTGGATTCGGGGTCAGCCCCAGCATTTT.

The rearrangement links TRBV19 to TRBJ1-6; possibly TRBD1 for D (5 bases). The CDR3 is 14 residues long. V was clipped by 7 bases and J by 6 bases, with 13 bases between them. Germline values: CDR1 LNHDA, CDR2 SQIVND (reference sequence). CDR3 nucleotide sequence: TGTGCCAGTACCCCGGGACTTGGTAATTCACCCCTCCACTTT. Its translation is CASTPGLGNSPLHF.

The J gene is TRBJ2-7, the V gene TRBV29-1; 7 bases are shared with TRBD1. Germline loops: CDR1 SQVTM, CDR2 ANQGSEA. This CDR3 is built from 12 residues. J gave up 2 bases and V 4 bases, and 2 bases lay outside the gene matches. This CDR3 reads CSVGDSPYEQYF. The CDR3 DNA reads as TGCAGCGTTGGGGACAGCCCCTACGAGCAGTACTTC.